The rows below give T cell receptor beta chains drawn from one sample of a study of long-term antiretroviral therapy in people with HIV. The table came from immunoSEQ multiplex PCR; TCRdb's copy has only in-frame clones and leaves some out. The top ten hold under 3.5% of the sample, which has fewer than 40,000 clones, roughly 97% seen once. Sequences were derived from unsorted PBMCs, sampled 6.9 years after starting antiretroviral therapy. The receptors here all came from a man between 25 and 39 years old with HIV. CDR3s include the opening cysteine and the closing phenylalanine or tryptophan. Fields, in order: V gene, D gene, J gene, clone size, CDR3 protein, CDR3 DNA. A D gene is named only where the DNA matches it firmly. The size entry is marked missing in some rows and otherwise reads once, few, many or a size class.

v_gene: TRBV29-1
d_gene: TRBD1
j_gene: TRBJ2-7
abundance: once
CDR3aa: CSVSTDRGRFYEQYF
CDR3nt: TGCAGCGTTTCAACGGACAGGGGGCGCTTCTACGAGCAGTACTTC

v_gene: TRBV5-6
d_gene: NA
j_gene: TRBJ2-4
abundance: NA
CDR3aa: CASAYTEKNIQYF
CDR3nt: TGTGCCAGCGCCTACACGGAGAAAAACATTCAGTACTTC

v_gene: TRBV6-1
d_gene: NA
j_gene: TRBJ1-6
abundance: NA
CDR3aa: CASSVGTASNSPLHF
CDR3nt: TGTGCCAGCAGCGTCGGGACGGCTTCTAATTCACCCCTCCACTTT

v_gene: TRBV27
d_gene: TRBD2
j_gene: TRBJ2-5
abundance: NA
CDR3aa: CASRGTSGIGTQYF
CDR3nt: TGTGCCAGCAGGGGGACTAGCGGGATCGGGACCCAGTACTTC

v_gene: TRBV7-9
d_gene: NA
j_gene: TRBJ2-5
abundance: NA
CDR3aa: CASSLNSYPASETQYF
CDR3nt: TGTGCCAGCAGCTTAAATTCCTACCCAGCGTCGGAGACCCAGTACTTC

v_gene: TRBV19
d_gene: TRBD2
j_gene: TRBJ2-5
abundance: NA
CDR3aa: CASSRGTSGLETQYF
CDR3nt: TGTGCCAGTAGTAGAGGGACTAGCGGGCTGGAGACCCAGTACTTC

v_gene: TRBV2
d_gene: NA
j_gene: TRBJ2-7
abundance: NA
CDR3aa: CAARGQIYEQYF
CDR3nt: TGTGCCGCTAGAGGCCAGATATACGAGCAGTACTTC

v_gene: TRBV18
d_gene: TRBD2
j_gene: TRBJ2-1
abundance: NA
CDR3aa: CASSPGRTGNNEQFF
CDR3nt: TGTGCCAGCTCACCCGGGAGGACGGGGAACAATGAGCAGTTCTTC

v_gene: TRBV7-9
d_gene: NA
j_gene: TRBJ2-2
abundance: NA
CDR3aa: CASSLAGELFF
CDR3nt: TGTGCCAGCAGCTTAGCAGGGGAGCTGTTTTTT

v_gene: TRBV6-5
d_gene: TRBD2
j_gene: TRBJ2-7
abundance: NA
CDR3aa: CATQPGGTSTYEQYF
CDR3nt: TGTGCCACTCAACCCGGCGGGACTAGCACGTACGAGCAGTACTTC

v_gene: TRBV13
d_gene: TRBD1
j_gene: TRBJ2-7
abundance: NA
CDR3aa: CASSLGGQGKSEQYF
CDR3nt: TGTGCCAGCAGCTTAGGAGGACAGGGGAAATCCGAGCAGTACTTC

v_gene: TRBV7-2
d_gene: NA
j_gene: TRBJ2-7
abundance: NA
CDR3aa: CASSFLEVGYEQYF
CDR3nt: TGTGCCAGCAGCTTCCTAGAGGTGGGCTACGAGCAGTACTTC

v_gene: TRBV6-6
d_gene: NA
j_gene: TRBJ1-2
abundance: NA
CDR3aa: CASSYSGEGWDGYTF
CDR3nt: TGTGCCAGCAGTTACTCGGGGGAGGGATGGGATGGCTACACCTTC

v_gene: TRBV4-3
d_gene: NA
j_gene: TRBJ1-4
abundance: NA
CDR3aa: CASSQEGRGASEKLFF
CDR3nt: TGCGCCAGCAGCCAAGAAGGAAGGGGCGCTAGTGAAAAACTGTTTTTT

v_gene: TRBV9
d_gene: NA
j_gene: TRBJ1-1
abundance: NA
CDR3aa: CASSVAGGGPLGTEAFF
CDR3nt: TGTGCCAGCAGCGTAGCTGGAGGGGGACCCTTGGGGACTGAAGCTTTCTTT

v_gene: TRBV6-5
d_gene: NA
j_gene: TRBJ2-1
abundance: NA
CDR3aa: CASSYVGASSNEQFF
CDR3nt: TGTGCCAGCAGTTACGTCGGGGCGAGTTCCAATGAGCAGTTCTTC

v_gene: TRBV6-5
d_gene: TRBD1
j_gene: TRBJ1-5
abundance: NA
CDR3aa: CASSPQGAHQPQHF
CDR3nt: TGTGCCAGCAGTCCGCAGGGGGCACATCAGCCCCAGCATTTT

v_gene: TRBV6-6
d_gene: NA
j_gene: TRBJ1-1
abundance: NA
CDR3aa: CASTLGGPNTEAFF
CDR3nt: TGTGCCAGCACCCTGGGAGGGCCAAACACTGAAGCTTTCTTT

v_gene: TRBV7-6
d_gene: TRBD1
j_gene: TRBJ2-7
abundance: NA
CDR3aa: CASSLGPGDSAYEQYF
CDR3nt: TGTGCCAGCAGCTTAGGACCAGGGGACAGCGCTTACGAGCAGTACTTC

v_gene: TRBV10-3
d_gene: NA
j_gene: TRBJ1-1
abundance: NA
CDR3aa: CAISTASGLQNWAFF
CDR3nt: TGTGCCATCAGCACTGCCTCCGGGCTACAGAATTGGGCTTTCTTT

v_gene: TRBV28
d_gene: TRBD1
j_gene: TRBJ2-7
abundance: NA
CDR3aa: CASHRGNEQYF
CDR3nt: TGTGCCAGCCACAGGGGTAACGAGCAGTACTTC

v_gene: TRBV9
d_gene: NA
j_gene: TRBJ2-7
abundance: NA
CDR3aa: CASSLEGAYEQYF
CDR3nt: TGTGCCAGCAGCCTCGAGGGGGCCTACGAGCAGTACTTC

v_gene: TRBV10-3
d_gene: NA
j_gene: TRBJ2-3
abundance: NA
CDR3aa: CAVGLSGNTDTQYF
CDR3nt: TGTGCCGTGGGGCTTAGCGGAAACACAGATACGCAGTATTTT

v_gene: TRBV9
d_gene: NA
j_gene: TRBJ2-7
abundance: NA
CDR3aa: CASSVGGSRYEQYF
CDR3nt: TGTGCCAGCAGCGTAGGGGGTAGTCGTTACGAGCAGTACTTC

v_gene: TRBV5-1
d_gene: NA
j_gene: TRBJ2-7
abundance: NA
CDR3aa: CASSLDQGGLYEQYF
CDR3nt: TGCGCCAGCAGCCTGGACCAGGGGGGCCTGTACGAGCAGTACTTC

v_gene: TRBV6-5
d_gene: NA
j_gene: TRBJ2-7
abundance: NA
CDR3aa: CASSPGYGEQYF
CDR3nt: TGTGCCAGCAGTCCAGGGTACGGGGAGCAGTACTTC

v_gene: TRBV11-2
d_gene: TRBD1
j_gene: TRBJ1-2
abundance: NA
CDR3aa: CASSPGTGANYGYTF
CDR3nt: TGTGCCAGCAGCCCCGGGACAGGAGCTAACTATGGCTACACCTTC

v_gene: TRBV30
d_gene: NA
j_gene: TRBJ2-7
abundance: NA
CDR3aa: CAWATTYEQYF
CDR3nt: TGTGCCTGGGCAACTACCTACGAGCAGTACTTC

v_gene: TRBV2
d_gene: NA
j_gene: TRBJ2-7
abundance: NA
CDR3aa: CASINPLSYEQYF
CDR3nt: TGTGCCAGCATCAACCCCCTTTCCTACGAGCAGTACTTC

v_gene: TRBV7-9
d_gene: NA
j_gene: TRBJ2-3
abundance: NA
CDR3aa: CASSSPGTSTDTQYF
CDR3nt: TGTGCCAGCAGCTCGCCCGGCACTAGCACAGATACGCAGTATTTT

v_gene: TRBV27
d_gene: TRBD2
j_gene: TRBJ2-7
abundance: NA
CDR3aa: CASRPGLAYEQYF
CDR3nt: TGTGCCAGCAGACCGGGACTAGCCTACGAGCAGTACTTC

v_gene: TRBV29-1
d_gene: NA
j_gene: TRBJ1-1
abundance: NA
CDR3aa: CSVTTGGTEAFF
CDR3nt: TGCAGCGTTACGACAGGTGGGACTGAAGCTTTCTTT

v_gene: TRBV7-2
d_gene: NA
j_gene: TRBJ2-3
abundance: NA
CDR3aa: CASSPEGPTDTQYF
CDR3nt: TGTGCCAGCAGCCCCGAAGGGCCCACAGATACGCAGTATTTT

v_gene: TRBV9
d_gene: TRBD1
j_gene: TRBJ2-7
abundance: NA
CDR3aa: CASSVDGTGWDEQYF
CDR3nt: TGTGCCAGCAGCGTAGATGGGACAGGGTGGGACGAGCAGTACTTC

v_gene: TRBV20-1
d_gene: NA
j_gene: TRBJ2-1
abundance: NA
CDR3aa: CSARAGNEQFF
CDR3nt: TGCAGTGCTAGAGCTGGAAATGAGCAGTTCTTC

v_gene: TRBV2
d_gene: NA
j_gene: TRBJ1-6
abundance: NA
CDR3aa: CASRSGTENSPLHF
CDR3nt: TGTGCCAGCAGATCCGGGACCGAAAATTCACCCCTCCACTTT

v_gene: TRBV7-2
d_gene: TRBD1
j_gene: TRBJ1-3
abundance: NA
CDR3aa: CASSSVTGVGIRDTIYF
CDR3nt: TGTGCCAGCAGCTCGGTGACAGGGGTTGGTATAAGAGACACCATATATTTT

v_gene: TRBV5-1
d_gene: TRBD2
j_gene: TRBJ2-3
abundance: NA
CDR3aa: CASRREVATDTQYF
CDR3nt: TGCGCCAGCAGACGGGAGGTTGCTACAGATACGCAGTATTTT

v_gene: TRBV6-1
d_gene: NA
j_gene: TRBJ1-5
abundance: few
CDR3aa: CASTRQSNQPQHF
CDR3nt: TGTGCCAGCACCCGGCAAAGCAATCAGCCCCAGCATTTT

v_gene: TRBV7-9
d_gene: NA
j_gene: TRBJ1-2
abundance: NA
CDR3aa: CASSLREGSGGYTF
CDR3nt: TGTGCCAGCAGCTTAAGGGAAGGATCGGGTGGCTACACCTTC

v_gene: TRBV27
d_gene: NA
j_gene: TRBJ2-7
abundance: NA
CDR3aa: CASSLRQVGYEQYF
CDR3nt: TGTGCCAGCAGTTTAAGGCAGGTCGGGTACGAGCAGTACTTC

v_gene: TRBV7-8
d_gene: TRBD2
j_gene: TRBJ2-1
abundance: once
CDR3aa: CASSSTSGRQDNEQFF
CDR3nt: TGTGCCAGCAGCTCGACTAGCGGGAGGCAAGACAATGAGCAGTTCTTC

v_gene: TRBV7-9
d_gene: NA
j_gene: TRBJ2-7
abundance: once
CDR3aa: CASSLGDSYEQYF
CDR3nt: TGTGCCAGCAGTCTCGGGGACTCCTACGAGCAGTACTTC

v_gene: TRBV6-5
d_gene: TRBD1
j_gene: TRBJ1-5
abundance: NA
CDR3aa: CASSPGTGGRQPQHF
CDR3nt: TGTGCCAGCAGCCCCGGGACAGGGGGCCGGCAGCCCCAGCATTTT

v_gene: TRBV5-5
d_gene: TRBD2
j_gene: TRBJ2-5
abundance: NA
CDR3aa: CASSPGVGGETQYF
CDR3nt: TGTGCCAGCAGCCCGGGAGTGGGGGGGGAGACCCAGTACTTC

v_gene: TRBV5-4
d_gene: TRBD2
j_gene: TRBJ2-5
abundance: NA
CDR3aa: CASAPSGLQETQYF
CDR3nt: TGTGCCAGCGCCCCTAGCGGGCTCCAAGAGACCCAGTACTTC

v_gene: TRBV19
d_gene: TRBD1
j_gene: TRBJ1-5
abundance: once
CDR3aa: CASSLDRGHSNQPQHF
CDR3nt: TGTGCCAGTAGCCTTGACAGGGGCCACAGCAATCAGCCCCAGCATTTT

v_gene: TRBV27
d_gene: TRBD1
j_gene: TRBJ1-2
abundance: once
CDR3aa: CASSFLAQGLNYGYTF
CDR3nt: TGTGCCAGCAGTTTTCTGGCACAGGGGCTTAACTATGGCTACACCTTC

v_gene: TRBV19
d_gene: TRBD2
j_gene: TRBJ2-7
abundance: NA
CDR3aa: CASSKKAGGPYEQYF
CDR3nt: TGTGCCAGTAGTAAAAAGGCGGGAGGTCCCTACGAGCAGTACTTC

v_gene: TRBV18
d_gene: NA
j_gene: TRBJ1-3
abundance: NA
CDR3aa: CASSPREGDTIYF
CDR3nt: TGTGCCAGCTCACCAAGGGAAGGGGACACCATATATTTT

v_gene: TRBV2
d_gene: TRBD1
j_gene: TRBJ1-4
abundance: NA
CDR3aa: CASSWTGDSEKLFF
CDR3nt: TGTGCCAGCAGTTGGACAGGGGACAGTGAAAAACTGTTTTTT

v_gene: TRBV4-3
d_gene: NA
j_gene: TRBJ2-5
abundance: once
CDR3aa: CASSQDLAGKETQYF
CDR3nt: TGCGCCAGCAGCCAAGATCTGGCCGGAAAAGAGACCCAGTACTTC

v_gene: TRBV4-3
d_gene: TRBD2
j_gene: TRBJ2-5
abundance: NA
CDR3aa: CASSHLAGDSTQYF
CDR3nt: TGCGCCAGCAGCCACCTAGCGGGGGATTCGACCCAGTACTTC

v_gene: TRBV11-2
d_gene: NA
j_gene: TRBJ1-2
abundance: NA
CDR3aa: CASSLKRDSYGYTF
CDR3nt: TGTGCCAGCAGCTTAAAGAGGGATAGCTATGGCTACACCTTC

v_gene: TRBV7-6
d_gene: TRBD2
j_gene: TRBJ2-2
abundance: NA
CDR3aa: CASSLWGLAGAGFTGELFF
CDR3nt: TGTGCCAGCAGCTTATGGGGACTAGCGGGAGCTGGGTTCACCGGGGAGCTGTTTTTT